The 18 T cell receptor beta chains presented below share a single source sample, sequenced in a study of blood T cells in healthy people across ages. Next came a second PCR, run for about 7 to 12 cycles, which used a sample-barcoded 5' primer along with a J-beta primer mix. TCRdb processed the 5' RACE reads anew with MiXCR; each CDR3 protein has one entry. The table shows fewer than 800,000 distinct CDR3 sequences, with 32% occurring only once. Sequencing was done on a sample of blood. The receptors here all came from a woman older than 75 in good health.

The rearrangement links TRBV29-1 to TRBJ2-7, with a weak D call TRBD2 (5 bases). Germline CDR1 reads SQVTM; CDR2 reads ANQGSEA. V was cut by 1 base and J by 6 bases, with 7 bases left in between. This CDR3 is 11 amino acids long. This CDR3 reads CSVEGGGEQYF. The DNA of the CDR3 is TGCAGCGTTGAAGGTGGAGGCGAGCAGTACTTC.

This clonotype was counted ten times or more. CDR3 DNA: TGTGCCAGCAGTGGACGGGGCCTTGCGCACCTCCCCAACAATGAGCAGTTCTTC. Its protein is CASSGRGLAHLPNNEQFF. V is TRBV12-3 or TRBV12-4 and J is TRBJ2-1; the D call may be TRBD1 or TRBD2 (5 bases each). The CDR3 is made up of 18 amino acids. Trimming left V 5 bases short and J 5 bases short, with 25 bases between.

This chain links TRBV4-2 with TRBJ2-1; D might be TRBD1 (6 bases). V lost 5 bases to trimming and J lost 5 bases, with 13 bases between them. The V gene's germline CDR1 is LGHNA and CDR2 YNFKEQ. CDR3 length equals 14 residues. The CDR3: CASSEGGPDNEQFF. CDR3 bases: TGTGCCAGCAGCGAAGGGGGACCTGACAATGAGCAGTTCTTC.

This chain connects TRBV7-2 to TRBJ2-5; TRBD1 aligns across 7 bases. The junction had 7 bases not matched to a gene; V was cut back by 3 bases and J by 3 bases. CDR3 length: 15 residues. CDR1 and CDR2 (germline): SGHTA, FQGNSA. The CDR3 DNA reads TGTGCCAGCAGCTTGAGACAGGGATTTGAAGAGACCCAGTACTTC. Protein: CASSLRQGFEETQYF.

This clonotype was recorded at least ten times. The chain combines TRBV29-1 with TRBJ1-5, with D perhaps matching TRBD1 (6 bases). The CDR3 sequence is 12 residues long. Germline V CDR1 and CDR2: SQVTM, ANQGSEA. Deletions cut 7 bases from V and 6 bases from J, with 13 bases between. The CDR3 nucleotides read TGCAGCGCGGGGGGCGCGGGTCAGCCCCAGCATTTT. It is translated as CSAGGAGQPQHF.

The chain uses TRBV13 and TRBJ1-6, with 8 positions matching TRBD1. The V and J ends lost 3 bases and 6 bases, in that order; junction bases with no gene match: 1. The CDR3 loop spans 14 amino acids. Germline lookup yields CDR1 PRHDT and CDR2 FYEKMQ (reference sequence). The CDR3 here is CASSFRGLNSPLHF. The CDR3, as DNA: TGTGCCAGCAGCTTCAGGGGGCTTAATTCACCCCTCCACTTT.

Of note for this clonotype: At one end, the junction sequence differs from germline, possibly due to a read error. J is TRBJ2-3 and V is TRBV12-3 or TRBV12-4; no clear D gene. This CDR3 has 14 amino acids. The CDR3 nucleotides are TGTGCCAGCCATTTAGGAAGGAGAGCAGATGCGCAATATTTT. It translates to CASHLGRRADAQYF.

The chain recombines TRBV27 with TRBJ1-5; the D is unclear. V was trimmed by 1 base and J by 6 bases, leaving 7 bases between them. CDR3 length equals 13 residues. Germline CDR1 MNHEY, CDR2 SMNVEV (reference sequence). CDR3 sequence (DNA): TGTGCCAGCAGTTTATTAAGGAGTCAGCCCCAGCATTTT. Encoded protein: CASSLLRSQPQHF.

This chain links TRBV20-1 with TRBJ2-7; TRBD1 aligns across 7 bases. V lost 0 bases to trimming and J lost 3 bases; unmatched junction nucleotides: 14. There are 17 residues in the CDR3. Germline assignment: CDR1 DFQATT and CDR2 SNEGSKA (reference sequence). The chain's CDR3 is CSARELKGANSFYEQYF. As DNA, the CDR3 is TGCAGTGCTAGAGAGCTAAAGGGGGCCAACTCTTTCTACGAGCAGTACTTC.

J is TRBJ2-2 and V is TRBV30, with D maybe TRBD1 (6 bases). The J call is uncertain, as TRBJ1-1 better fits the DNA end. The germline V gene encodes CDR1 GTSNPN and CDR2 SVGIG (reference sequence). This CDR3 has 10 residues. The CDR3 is CACGGRGAFF. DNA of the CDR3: TGTGCCTGTGGTGGCAGGGGAGCTTTCTTT.

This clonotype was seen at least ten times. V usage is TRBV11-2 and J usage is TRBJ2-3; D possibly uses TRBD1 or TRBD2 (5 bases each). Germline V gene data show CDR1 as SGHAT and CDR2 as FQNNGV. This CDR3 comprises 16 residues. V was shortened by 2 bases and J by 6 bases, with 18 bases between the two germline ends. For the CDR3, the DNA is TGTGCCAGCAGCTTAAAACGGGACCAGGCTTGGGATACGCAGTATTTT. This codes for CASSLKRDQAWDTQYF.

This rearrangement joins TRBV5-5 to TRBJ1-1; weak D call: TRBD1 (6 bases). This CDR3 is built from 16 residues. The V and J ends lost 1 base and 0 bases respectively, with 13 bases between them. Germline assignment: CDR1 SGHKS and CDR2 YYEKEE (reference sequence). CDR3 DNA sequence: TGTGCCAGCAGCTTGTCAACAGGGTGGGTGAACACTGAAGCTTTCTTT. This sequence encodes CASSLSTGWVNTEAFF.

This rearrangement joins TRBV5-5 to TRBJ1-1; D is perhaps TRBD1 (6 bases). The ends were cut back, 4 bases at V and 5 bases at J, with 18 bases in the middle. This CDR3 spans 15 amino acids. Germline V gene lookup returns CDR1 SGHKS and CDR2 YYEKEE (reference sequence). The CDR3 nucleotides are TGTGCCAGCAGCCCGACCTTAGGGGGATGGACTGAAGCTTTCTTT. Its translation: CASSPTLGGWTEAFF.

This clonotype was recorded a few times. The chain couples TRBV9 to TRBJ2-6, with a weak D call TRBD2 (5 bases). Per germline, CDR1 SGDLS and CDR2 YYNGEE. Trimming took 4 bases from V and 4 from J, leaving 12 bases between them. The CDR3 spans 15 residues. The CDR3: CASSLQSGGANVLTF. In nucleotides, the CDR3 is TGTGCCAGCAGCTTGCAGTCGGGGGGGGCCAACGTCCTGACTTTC.

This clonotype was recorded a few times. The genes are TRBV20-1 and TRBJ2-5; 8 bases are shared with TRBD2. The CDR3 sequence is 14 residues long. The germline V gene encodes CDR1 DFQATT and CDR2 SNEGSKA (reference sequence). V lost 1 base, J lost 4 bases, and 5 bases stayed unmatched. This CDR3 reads CSARARGGPETQYF. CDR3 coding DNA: TGCAGTGCTAGAGCCCGGGGGGGCCCAGAGACCCAGTACTTC.

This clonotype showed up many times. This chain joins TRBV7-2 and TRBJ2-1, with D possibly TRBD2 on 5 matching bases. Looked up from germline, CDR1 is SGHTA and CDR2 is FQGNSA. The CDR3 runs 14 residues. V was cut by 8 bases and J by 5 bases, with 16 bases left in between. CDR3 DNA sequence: TGTGCCAGCCGGACTGGGCGGACCGACAATGAGCAGTTCTTC. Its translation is CASRTGRTDNEQFF.

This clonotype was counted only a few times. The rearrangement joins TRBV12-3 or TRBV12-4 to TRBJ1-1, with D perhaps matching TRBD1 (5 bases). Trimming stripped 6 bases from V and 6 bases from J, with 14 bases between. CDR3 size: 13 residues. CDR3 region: CASRTRGRSEAFF. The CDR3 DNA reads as TGTGCCAGCAGGACCCGGGGCCGCTCTGAAGCTTTCTTT.

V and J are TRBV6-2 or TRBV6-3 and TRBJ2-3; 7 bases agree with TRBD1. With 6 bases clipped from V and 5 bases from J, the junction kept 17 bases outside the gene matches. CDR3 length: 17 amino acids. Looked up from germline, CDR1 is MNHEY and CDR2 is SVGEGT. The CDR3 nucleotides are TGTGCCAGCAGCTACAGCGCAAGGGGGCCAATCGGAGATACGCAGTATTTT. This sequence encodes CASSYSARGPIGDTQYF.